These 2 T cell receptor beta chains share one sample of origin, sequenced in a study of OX40 agonist ivuxolimab in advanced cancers. The repertoire was sequenced with immunoSEQ multiplex PCR; TCRdb's copy has only in-frame clones and lacks some. The sample contains about 80,000 clones, 80% to 90% of which appear only once. The material sequenced was CD4+ or CD8+ T cells sorted from blood, taken in a trial of the OX40 agonist ivuxolimab. The receptors come from an adult with an advanced solid tumor such as melanoma, head and neck, liver or kidney cancer.

This chain links TRBV2 with TRBJ2-7; TRBD2 might be the D (6 bases). The CDR3 extends over 14 amino acids. The germline V gene encodes CDR1 SNHLY and CDR2 FYNNEI. Trimming left V 6 bases short and J 2 bases short, with 14 bases between. This CDR3 is CASRPAGRAYEQYF. The DNA for the CDR3 is TGTGCCAGCAGACCCGCGGGGAGAGCCTACGAGCAGTACTTC.

Here the CDR3 reads CASSRGLAGAGGQETQYF. CDR3 DNA sequence: TGTGCCAGCAGCCGAGGACTAGCGGGAGCGGGGGGGCAAGAGACCCAGTACTTC. This chain connects TRBV7-9 to TRBJ2-5, with 13 bases aligning to TRBD2. Losses at the gene ends were 5 bases for V and 2 bases for J; bases not matched to a gene: 11. This CDR3 is built from 18 residues. The V gene's germline CDR1 is SEHNR and CDR2 FQNEAQ (reference sequence).